This TCR beta chain was obtained from a study of cytomegalovirus exposure and HLA in healthy donors. General study points: A few chains linked to CMV were shown in vitro to be specific for CMV antigens. Cytomegalovirus association was listed for around 170 TCR beta chains.

Profiling relied on immunoSEQ multiplex PCR, and the TCRdb table lists in-frame clones only, not all of them. The repertoire holds under 200,000 clones, with roughly 86% as singletons. The V end lost 7 bases, the J end lost 3 bases, and 12 bases lay between the germline ends. Germline CDR1 reads MGHDK; CDR2 reads SYGVNS. The CDR3 sequence is 13 residues long. It was the roughly 120-subject validation cohort, separate from the approximately 670-subject first cohort, to which the donors belonged. About this clone itself: The antigen remains unidentified.

The sequenced sample consisted of PBMCs. The chain joins TRBV25-1 to TRBJ1-1; D not certain. The clonotype was recovered from a woman between 18 and 30 years old in good health and CMV-seropositive. The CDR3 DNA reads as TGTGCCAGCATGAGGGATGGGGACACTGAAGCTTTCTTT. Residues: CASMRDGDTEAFF. Complete variable domain (other parts from reference TRBV25-1 and TRBJ1-1): EADIYQTPRYLVIGTGKKITLECSQTMGHDKMYWYQQDPGMELHLIHYSYGVNSTEKGDLSSESTVSRIRTEHFPLTLESARPSHTSQYLCASMRDGDTEAFFGQGTRLTVV.